This T cell receptor (beta chain) came from a study of shared clonotypes between healthy human individuals (dated by TCRdb to the early 2020s). Turning to the overall study: The cohort included three men and two women between 18 and 49 years of age. For each donor, three plates each were used for CD4 naive and CD4 memory, two plates were used for CD8 naive, and one plate was used for CD8 memory. To estimate repertoire size and how much clonotype sharing occurs between individuals, the study deeply sequenced the blood TCR repertoires of five healthy adults. To increase sequencing depth and limit assay-specific biases, TCR repertoire library preparation and sequencing were carried out by different laboratories using diverse techniques. Each donor's leukapheresis produced roughly between roughly 0.85 and 9.5 billion PBMCs.

As regards this clone: It lacks a known antigen. Base qualities were left out, and no much larger clone turns up one base away.

The donors were healthy, HIV-negative adults who had no recently reported acute infections or vaccinations. All donors were Caucasian adults living in Nashville, Tennessee, USA. Magnetic negative selection was used to enrich CD4+ T cells, after which naive cells were positively selected on CD45RA and the negative fraction became the memory subset. Blood was collected by leukapheresis, and PBMCs were isolated by Ficoll-Histopaque density gradient centrifugation and then cryopreserved in liquid nitrogen vapor phase. Analytical flow cytometry was used to check the purity and quantity of every magnetically sorted T cell population. Genomic DNA was isolated from each sorted fraction and quantified by UV absorbance on a Nanodrop 2000c. Overall results and qualifications from the work: Sampling was restricted to blood, and TCR repertoires in tissue are likely to differ from TCR repertoires in blood. Compared with non-shared clonotypes, the clonotypes found in all four sorted-subset donors had higher generation probabilities. The genetic and exposure-history diversity represented was limited by the small number of donors. Estimated clonotype richness was generally larger for naive than for memory subsets. Across four donors, approximately 5% of naive CD4, approximately 4% of naive CD8, 2.3% of memory CD4, and around 0.4% of memory CD8 clonotypes were shared. Pairwise subsampling indicated that sequencing depth was expected to affect the degree of clonotype sharing among donors. Even with the large sequencing depth, rarefaction of the sorted-subset datasets indicated that sequencing was incomplete.

Using the deep immunoSEQ assay, multiplex PCR amplified TCR CDR3 regions from genomic DNA. For each cell subset, the extracted genomic DNA was distributed evenly across all wells of several immunoSEQ 96-well plates, and each plate served as one replicate. For sorted subsets, around 0.2 ug genomic DNA, equal to some 28,000 T cell genomes, was loaded into each replicate PCR. Purified libraries were measured with a Qubit 3.0 fluorometer, size-checked on a Bioanalyzer 2100, and measured again with the KAPA Library Quantification kit. Each immunoSEQ 96-well plate was sequenced on its own single-read 150-cycle Illumina NextSeq 550 flow cell. Per the source publication's procedure: The immunoSEQ output contained only junctional sequences without quality scores, so filtering could not match that applied to full-length reads. Sequences were annotated with PyIR, a Python wrapper for IgBLAST v1.9, using IMGT germline references to assign V/J genes and CDR3. Reads were removed for weak V/J assignments (E-value above 1e-6), missing CDR3, stop codons, out-of-frame junctions, or ambiguous translated residues. V3J clonotypes were defined as sequences sharing an identical inferred V gene, J gene, and CDR3 amino acid sequence. Percentage overlap between repertoires was computed as shared unique clonotypes divided by the size of the smaller repertoire. Repertoire richness was assessed with RTK rarefaction, the Chao1 estimator, and Recon v2.1 estimates of unobserved clonotypes. OLGA was used to compute generation probabilities for all TCRbeta clonotypes that the gDNA method yielded from a few donors. TCRdb carries this immuneACCESS record with in-frame sequences only. Its versions omit some clonotypes, under half of them owing to an unresolved V gene in the studies checked, with the rest unexplained. V and J calls and clone size are those listed in that table; D and trimming were worked out from the DNA. The sample contains a few million clones, roughly 95% of them found a single time. Roughly 0.13% of the sample is held by the ten biggest clonotypes.

Measured from the cysteine to the phenylalanine, the CDR3 is 14 residues long. Only CDR3 DNA remains: 42 bases, in frame from the first base. V is cut back by 7 bases and J by 2 bases, with 8 bases in the junction unmatched. CDR1 and CDR2, looked up from the germline V gene (reference sequence), are SEHNR and FQNEAQ. Sequenced sample: naive CD4+ T cells sorted from blood. The cell subset or site label here, explained by the study, means: CD45RA+ positively selected. The V and J segments used are TRBV7-9 and TRBJ2-7; the central 7 bases match TRBD2. The source is a man aged 18-30 years in good health. The CDR3 is CASTHGAGTYEQYF. The nucleotides are TGTGCCAGCACCCACGGAGCGGGGACCTACGAGCAGTACTTC.